This T cell receptor (beta chain) comes out of a study of identical twins. Trimming shortened V by 0 bases and J by 0 bases, and 9 bases separated the two germline ends. Germline V gene sequence: CDR1 SGHRS, CDR2 YFSETQ. This CDR3 contains 15 residues. Findings of the study overall: Insertions were fewer in abundant cord blood beta clonotypes, whereas memory repertoires showed none of this pattern. Instead of following the same donors, the conclusions were based on cross-sectional statistical analysis. Out-of-frame alpha sequences that twins shared showed excess low generation probability. Monozygotic twins shared more out-of-frame TCR alpha than recombination models predicted.

Comment on this clonotype: Its antigen is currently unknown.

Using its own MiXCR run on the 5' RACE reads, TCRdb lists one record per CDR3 protein. The sample has 690,000 or so distinct CDR3 sequences; 8.6% are singletons. These data also formed part of another study, on yellow fever vaccine responses in identical twins.

Sequencing input: PBMCs. The TCR sequence derives from a woman between 18 and 29 years old in good health. The chain employs TRBV5-1 and TRBJ1-2; D unresolved. The CDR3 protein is CASSLGPGANYGYTF. Written as DNA, the CDR3 is TGCGCCAGCAGCTTGGGTCCGGGAGCTAACTATGGCTACACCTTC.